One sample yielded the 25 T cell receptor beta chains listed below, sequenced in a study of blood T cell repertoires in COVID-19 (dated by TCRdb to 2020 to 2021). The library was obtained by the immunoSEQ multiplex PCR assay. TCRdb's version of the immuneACCESS table is confined to in-frame rearrangements and falls short of the full clone set. An unresolved V gene accounts for under half of the shortfall where checked; the remainder is of unknown origin. The table for this sample lists hundreds of thousands of clones; nearly 90% of them were counted only once. The leading ten clones occupy around 0.92% of the sample. The sequenced material came from PBMCs or T cells enriched from blood (not recorded which). Receptors originate from a woman under 40 who had recovered from COVID-19.

The chain uses TRBV7-9 and TRBJ2-7; no reliable D call. This CDR3 spans 14 amino acids. V lost 1 base to trimming and J lost 4 bases, with 11 bases between them. CDR1 and CDR2 from the germline V gene are SEHNR and FQNEAQ (reference sequence). CDR3 nucleotides: TGTGCCAGCAGCTTAGTTGGTTCCGGGTACGAGCAGTACTTC. Translated: CASSLVGSGYEQYF.

This clone showed up just a few times. The chain combines TRBV10-1 with TRBJ2-1, with 13 bases aligning to TRBD2. Germline trimming cut 0 bases from V and 3 bases from J; bases unmatched to any gene: 8. Germline CDR1 is WNHNN and CDR2 is SYGVQD (reference sequence). There are 19 residues in the CDR3. The CDR3 region is CASSESGLAGVGIYNEQFF. Here the CDR3 DNA reads TGCGCCAGCAGTGAGTCAGGACTAGCGGGAGTTGGGATCTACAATGAGCAGTTCTTC.

This rearrangement joins TRBV19 to TRBJ1-3, with 8 bases fitting TRBD1. Trimming removed 2 bases from V and 4 bases from J; junction bases left unmatched: 4. Germline CDR1 and CDR2: LNHDA and SQIVND (reference sequence). The CDR3 totals 15 residues. DNA for the CDR3: TGTGCCAGTAGTATAACCGGGACAGGAGGAAACACCATATATTTT. Translation gives CASSITGTGGNTIYF.

V gene TRBV19 combines with J gene TRBJ2-3; maybe TRBD1 (5 bases). This CDR3 comprises 15 residues. Trimming cost V 1 base and J 1 base, with 9 bases left between them. The germline V gene has CDR1 LNHDA and CDR2 SQIVND (reference sequence). In nucleotides, the CDR3 is TGTGCCAGTAGTATAGTAGGACACGGCACAGATACGCAGTATTTT. Residues: CASSIVGHGTDTQYF.

The CDR3 coding sequence is TGTGCCAGCAGCAAAGCATGTCAGGGGGCGCAAACCGGGGAGCTGTTTTTT. This sequence encodes CASSKACQGAQTGELFF. V gene TRBV21-1 combines with J gene TRBJ2-2; the table's D call TRBD1 went unverified against the DNA. TRBV21-1 is tagged as a pseudogene. CDR3 length: 17 residues.

The chain joins TRBV27 to TRBJ2-7; TRBD2 aligns across 9 bases. Unmatched junction bases numbered 16, after V lost 7 bases and J lost 9 bases. The CDR3 runs to 15 residues. Looked up from germline, CDR1 is MNHEY and CDR2 is SMNVEV (reference sequence). CDR3 amino acids: CASTQRGTSYSGQYF. The CDR3 region has the DNA TGTGCCAGCACCCAGCGAGGGACTAGCTATTCGGGGCAGTACTTC.

The genes are TRBV28 and TRBJ2-7; TRBD2 might be the D (6 bases). V lost 4 bases to trimming and J lost 1 base, with 20 bases between them. Germline loops: CDR1 MDHEN, CDR2 SYDVKM. This CDR3 is 17 amino acids long. In DNA form, the CDR3 reads TGTGCCAGCAGTTCCTCTTCCGAGGAGGGCCCGTCCTACGAGCAGTACTTC. This translates into CASSSSSEEGPSYEQYF. The complete variable domain, with remaining parts taken from reference TRBV28 and TRBJ2-7, reads DVKVTQSSRYLVKRTGEKVFLECVQDMDHENMFWYRQDPGLGLRLIYFSYDVKMKEKGDIPEGYSVSREKKERFSLILESASTNQTSMYLCASSSSSEEGPSYEQYFGPGTRLTVT.

For the CDR3, the DNA is TGTGCCAGCAGCATAAAAAATCAGGGGTCCCAGTACTTC. It translates to CASSIKNQGSQYF. This chain joins TRBV7-9 and TRBJ2-5; possible D gene TRBD1, 6 bases. Germline V lookup: CDR1 SEHNR, CDR2 FQNEAQ (reference sequence). The length of the CDR3 is 13 residues. V shed 5 bases and J shed 9 bases, with 16 bases lying between them.

For the CDR3, the DNA is TGTGCCAGCTCAGGGAGTTTAGGATACCAAGAGACCCAGTACTTC. The encoded protein is CASSGSLGYQETQYF. J is TRBJ2-5 and V is TRBV18; tentatively, D is TRBD2 (5 bases). The CDR3 sequence is 15 residues long. CDR1 KGHSH and CDR2 LQKENI come from the germline V gene. V lost 5 bases and J 0 bases, leaving 13 bases between the germline ends.

This clone was seen a few times. The rearrangement links TRBV6-6 to TRBJ1-6; the D is unclear. CDR1 is MNHNY and CDR2 is SVGAGI in the germline V gene (reference sequence). The CDR3 length is 14 residues. Trimming stripped 6 bases from V and 10 bases from J, with 16 bases between. The CDR3 region is CASSLAREGSPLHF. The CDR3 nucleotides are TGTGCCAGCAGCCTCGCTAGGGAGGGATCACCCCTCCACTTT.

The J gene is TRBJ1-5, the V gene TRBV28, with D tentatively TRBD1 (5 bases). Germline loops: CDR1 MDHEN, CDR2 SYDVKM. With 8 bases removed from V and 0 bases from J, the gap between germline ends came to 14 bases. This CDR3 has 15 amino acids. CDR3 region: CASPQANYSNQPQHF. The CDR3, as DNA: TGTGCCAGCCCACAGGCTAATTATAGCAATCAGCCCCAGCATTTT. The entire variable domain, with the rest obtained from reference TRBV28 and TRBJ1-5, is as follows: DVKVTQSSRYLVKRTGEKVFLECVQDMDHENMFWYRQDPGLGLRLIYFSYDVKMKEKGDIPEGYSVSREKKERFSLILESASTNQTSMYLCASPQANYSNQPQHFGDGTRLSIL.

J is TRBJ1-1 and V is TRBV6-5, with TRBD1 matching over 7 bases. Trimming cost V 6 bases and J 1 base; bases outside gene matches: 2. This CDR3 has 13 amino acids. Germline CDR1 is MNHEY and CDR2 is SVGAGI. The CDR3 DNA is TGTGCCAGCAGAAACAGGGGGAACACTGAAGCTTTCTTT. This gives the protein CASRNRGNTEAFF.

This rearrangement joins TRBV5-1 to TRBJ2-2, with 10 bases fitting TRBD2. CDR1 is SGHRS, CDR2 YFSETQ, per germline. The CDR3 extends over 16 amino acids. The V segment lost 1 base and the J segment 6 bases; nucleotides outside the gene matches: 6. Written as DNA, the CDR3 is TGCGCCAGCAGCTTGCAAAGCGGGAGGGTCGCCGGGGAGCTGTTTTTT. The encoded protein is CASSLQSGRVAGELFF.

The V call is TRBV28, the J call TRBJ1-1; 8 nucleotides agree with TRBD1. Germline loops: CDR1 MDHEN, CDR2 SYDVKM. J was trimmed by 1 base and V by 2 bases; bases with no gene match: 9. The CDR3 runs to 17 residues. CDR3 bases: TGTGCCAGCAGTTTAGTTGCCCCTGGACAGGGGAACACTGAAGCTTTCTTT. Amino acids: CASSLVAPGQGNTEAFF.

The J gene is TRBJ1-2, the V gene TRBV27; TRBD1 might be the D (6 bases). V lost 4 bases and J lost 0, with 18 bases in between. The CDR3 consists of 17 residues. Looked up from germline, CDR1 is MNHEY and CDR2 is SMNVEV (reference sequence). The CDR3 spells CASSSQARTDANYGYTF. CDR3 bases: TGTGCCAGCAGTTCGCAGGCCCGGACAGATGCTAACTATGGCTACACCTTC.

The chain uses TRBV28 and TRBJ1-2, with 7 bases fitting TRBD1. The junction had 6 bases not matched to a gene; V was cut back by 5 bases and J by 3 bases. Germline V gene lookup returns CDR1 MDHEN and CDR2 SYDVKM. The CDR3 contains 14 residues. The CDR3 sequence is CASSLRTGHYGYTF. CDR3 bases: TGTGCCAGCAGTCTCAGGACAGGACACTATGGCTACACCTTC.

The rearrangement joins TRBV27 to TRBJ2-1, with 8 bases that match TRBD2. The CDR3 length is 14 residues. With 4 bases clipped from V and 6 bases from J, the junction kept 5 bases outside the gene matches. Germline lookup yields CDR1 MNHEY and CDR2 SMNVEV (reference sequence). The CDR3 loop is CASSYVAGGNEQFF. In nucleotides, the CDR3 is TGTGCCAGCAGTTACGTGGCGGGGGGCAATGAGCAGTTCTTC.

J is TRBJ2-7 and V is TRBV27; TRBD2 matches at 8 bases. J lost 3 bases, V lost 8 bases, and 6 bases had no gene match. The CDR3 sequence is 13 residues long. The V gene's germline CDR1 is MNHEY and CDR2 SMNVEV (reference sequence). The CDR3 is CASGAGADYEQYF. CDR3 nucleotides: TGTGCCAGCGGAGCGGGAGCGGACTACGAGCAGTACTTC.

The chain employs TRBV27 and TRBJ2-6; D is possibly TRBD1 (6 bases). Trimming cost V 7 bases and J 0 bases, with 19 bases left between them. The length of the CDR3 is 18 residues. Germline CDR1 reads MNHEY; CDR2 reads SMNVEV (reference sequence). CDR3 sequence (DNA): TGTGCCAGCATCTATCCAGGGGCGCCCCGCTCTGGGGCCAACGTCCTGACTTTC. This sequence encodes CASIYPGAPRSGANVLTF.

The chain carries TRBV6-4 and TRBJ2-1; D gene ambiguous. The V gene lost 2 bases and the J gene lost 4 bases, with 21 bases spanning the gap. The CDR3 has 18 residues. CDR1 is MRHNA and CDR2 is SNTAGT in the germline V gene. The CDR3 coding sequence is TGTGCCAGCAGTGACACGGAGCAGCTACCCCGAAAGTACAATGAGCAGTTCTTC. This sequence encodes CASSDTEQLPRKYNEQFF.

The rearrangement uses TRBV5-6 and TRBJ1-2; unclear D gene. CDR3 length: 13 residues. CDR1 and CDR2 (germline): SGHDT, YYEEEE. Deletions cut 0 bases from V and 6 bases from J, with 9 bases between. The CDR3 DNA reads TGTGCCAGCAGCTTGGCACAGATGCATGGCTACACCTTC. It translates to CASSLAQMHGYTF.

The rearrangement uses TRBV18 and TRBJ1-1; no clear D gene. The CDR3 spans 16 residues. V dropped 6 bases and J dropped 2 bases, with 19 bases sitting between them. CDR1 and CDR2 (germline): KGHSH, LQKENI. The CDR3 sequence is CASSPSLLFYNTEAFF. The CDR3 bases are TGTGCCAGCTCGCCTTCGCTATTGTTTTACAACACTGAAGCTTTCTTT. The full variable domain, in which reference TRBV18 and TRBJ1-1 provide the parts outside the CDR3, is NAGVMQNPRHLVRRRGQEARLRCSPMKGHSHVYWYRQLPEEGLKFMVYLQKENIIDESGMPKERFSAEFPKEGPSILRIQQVVRGDSAAYFCASSPSLLFYNTEAFFGQGTRLTVV.

The rearrangement links TRBV14 to TRBJ2-7, with TRBD1 matching over 10 bases. Unmatched junction bases numbered 5, after V lost 5 bases and J lost 1 base. The CDR3 loop spans 15 amino acids. Germline V gene lookup returns CDR1 SGHDN and CDR2 FVKESK. The CDR3: CASSEPGQGSYEQYF. CDR3 DNA: TGTGCCAGCAGCGAACCGGGACAGGGGTCCTACGAGCAGTACTTC.

The chain links TRBV5-1 to TRBJ1-2, with TRBD1 identical over 10 bases. Germline assignment: CDR1 SGHRS and CDR2 YFSETQ. J lost 4 bases, V lost 4 bases, and 4 bases had no gene match. The length of the CDR3 is 14 residues. CDR3 in amino acids: CASSGDRGVYGYTF. The CDR3 bases are TGCGCCAGCAGCGGGGACAGGGGTGTCTATGGCTACACCTTC. Variable domain in full (rest from reference TRBV5-1 and TRBJ1-2): KAGVTQTPRYLIKTRGQQVTLSCSPISGHRSVSWYQQTPGQGLQFLFEYFSETQRNKGNFPGRFSGRQFSNSRSEMNVSTLELGDSALYLCASSGDRGVYGYTFGSGTRLTVV.

The DNA for the CDR3 is TGCGCCAGCAGCTTGGTAGGGGGCGAGGCTGGCTACACCTTC. Translated, it gives CASSLVGGEAGYTF. The chain recombines TRBV5-1 with TRBJ1-2; the match to TRBD1 covers 7 bases. The CDR3 loop spans 14 amino acids. Germline V gene data show CDR1 as SGHRS and CDR2 as YFSETQ. V lost 0 bases, J lost 7 bases, and 6 bases stayed unmatched.